The rows below give T cell receptor beta chains drawn from one sample of a study of cytotoxic CD8 clonotypes in ibrutinib-treated CLL. Clones were sequenced by immunoSEQ multiplex PCR, and TCRdb holds only the in-frame ones, with some missing. The sample lists 150,000 to 200,000 clones, 72% occurring once. The sample consisted of PBMCs, taken after 24 months of ibrutinib treatment. The receptors originated from a human donor with chronic lymphocytic leukemia. The CDR3 runs from the conserved cysteine through the conserved F or W. The order of the fields is CDR3 length, J gene, D gene, clone size, V gene, CDR3 protein, CDR3 DNA. A D gene is named only where the DNA matches it firmly. Not every row has a clone size; where given, it reads once, few, many or a size class.

cdr3_length: 14; j_call: TRBJ1-4; d_call: NA; clone_size: NA; v_call: TRBV28; cdr3_aa: CASSPDGRFEKLFF; cdr3_nt: TGTGCCAGCAGTCCAGACGGGAGATTTGAAAAACTGTTTTTT
cdr3_length: 11; j_call: TRBJ2-2; d_call: NA; clone_size: few; v_call: TRBV28; cdr3_aa: CASLGAGELFF; cdr3_nt: TGTGCCAGCCTGGGGGCCGGGGAGCTGTTTTTT
cdr3_length: 11; j_call: TRBJ2-5; d_call: NA; clone_size: NA; v_call: TRBV28; cdr3_aa: CASTSVETQYF; cdr3_nt: TGTGCCAGCACAAGTGTGGAGACCCAGTACTTC
cdr3_length: 15; j_call: TRBJ1-5; d_call: NA; clone_size: NA; v_call: TRBV7-9; cdr3_aa: CASSLDGLFNQPQHF; cdr3_nt: TGTGCCAGCAGCCTTGACGGCCTGTTCAATCAGCCCCAGCATTTT
cdr3_length: 14; j_call: TRBJ1-2; d_call: NA; clone_size: few; v_call: TRBV6-6; cdr3_aa: CASRIQGLNYGYTF; cdr3_nt: TGTGCCAGCAGGATCCAGGGCCTTAACTATGGCTACACCTTC
cdr3_length: 17; j_call: TRBJ2-3; d_call: NA; clone_size: NA; v_call: TRBV4-3; cdr3_aa: CASSQDAIGIGTDTQYF; cdr3_nt: TGCGCCAGCAGCCAAGATGCTATAGGCATCGGCACAGATACGCAGTATTTT
cdr3_length: 13; j_call: TRBJ2-4; d_call: NA; clone_size: NA; v_call: TRBV5-6; cdr3_aa: CASIIQGRDIQYF; cdr3_nt: TGTGCCAGCATCATACAGGGTCGGGACATTCAGTACTTC
cdr3_length: 14; j_call: TRBJ2-3; d_call: NA; clone_size: NA; v_call: TRBV9; cdr3_aa: CASSVRNTPDTQYF; cdr3_nt: TGTGCCAGCAGCGTAAGGAACACTCCAGATACGCAGTATTTT
cdr3_length: 13; j_call: TRBJ2-7; d_call: NA; clone_size: once; v_call: TRBV27; cdr3_aa: CASSQRRIYEQYF; cdr3_nt: TGTGCCAGCAGTCAACGTCGAATCTACGAGCAGTACTTC
cdr3_length: 15; j_call: TRBJ2-1; d_call: TRBD2; clone_size: few; v_call: TRBV11-3; cdr3_aa: CASSLGIEGGFEQFF; cdr3_nt: TGTGCCAGCAGCTTAGGGATAGAGGGAGGGTTTGAGCAGTTCTTC
cdr3_length: 12; j_call: TRBJ1-1; d_call: NA; clone_size: NA; v_call: TRBV19; cdr3_aa: CASRGANTEAFF; cdr3_nt: TGTGCCAGCCGAGGAGCGAACACTGAAGCTTTCTTT
cdr3_length: 15; j_call: TRBJ1-3; d_call: TRBD1; clone_size: NA; v_call: TRBV9; cdr3_aa: CASSRDSGSGNTIYF; cdr3_nt: TGTGCCAGCAGCCGGGACAGCGGCTCTGGAAACACCATATATTTT
cdr3_length: 16; j_call: TRBJ2-7; d_call: NA; clone_size: NA; v_call: TRBV29-1; cdr3_aa: CSVEDPSGTLSYEQYF; cdr3_nt: TGCAGCGTTGAAGATCCATCCGGGACTTTGTCCTACGAGCAGTACTTC
cdr3_length: 15; j_call: TRBJ2-7; d_call: NA; clone_size: NA; v_call: TRBV5-4; cdr3_aa: CASSQERQPAYEQYF; cdr3_nt: TGCGCCAGCAGCCAAGAACGCCAACCTGCCTACGAGCAGTACTTC
cdr3_length: 13; j_call: TRBJ2-7; d_call: TRBD2; clone_size: NA; v_call: TRBV7-9; cdr3_aa: CASSLGSGGQQYF; cdr3_nt: TGTGCCAGCAGCTTAGGTTCGGGAGGGCAGCAGTACTTC
cdr3_length: 15; j_call: TRBJ2-7; d_call: TRBD2; clone_size: few; v_call: TRBV5-4; cdr3_aa: CASSAGLAGPYEQYF; cdr3_nt: TGTGCCAGCAGCGCAGGACTAGCGGGACCCTACGAGCAGTACTTC
cdr3_length: 15; j_call: TRBJ2-2; d_call: NA; clone_size: few; v_call: TRBV9; cdr3_aa: CASSVVSENTGELFF; cdr3_nt: TGTGCCAGCAGCGTAGTCTCGGAGAACACCGGGGAGCTGTTTTTT
cdr3_length: 13; j_call: TRBJ2-7; d_call: NA; clone_size: NA; v_call: TRBV25-1; cdr3_aa: CASSESWGSEQYF; cdr3_nt: TGTGCCAGCAGTGAATCGTGGGGTTCCGAGCAGTACTTC
cdr3_length: 15; j_call: TRBJ2-5; d_call: NA; clone_size: NA; v_call: TRBV28; cdr3_aa: CASSLFLQGQETQYF; cdr3_nt: TGTGCCAGCAGTTTATTTCTTCAAGGGCAAGAGACCCAGTACTTC
cdr3_length: 15; j_call: TRBJ2-7; d_call: TRBD2; clone_size: NA; v_call: TRBV29-1; cdr3_aa: CSVGPRLAGVGEQYF; cdr3_nt: TGCAGCGTGGGGCCACGACTAGCGGGGGTCGGCGAGCAGTACTTC
cdr3_length: 18; j_call: TRBJ2-5; d_call: TRBD2; clone_size: NA; v_call: TRBV5-1; cdr3_aa: CASSGQSGTSGGQETQYF; cdr3_nt: TGCGCCAGCAGCGGACAGTCGGGGACTAGCGGGGGACAAGAGACCCAGTACTTC
cdr3_length: 11; j_call: TRBJ2-7; d_call: NA; clone_size: NA; v_call: TRBV5-6; cdr3_aa: CASSRRREQYF; cdr3_nt: TGTGCCAGCAGCCGGCGGCGCGAGCAGTACTTC
cdr3_length: 14; j_call: TRBJ1-5; d_call: NA; clone_size: NA; v_call: TRBV5-1; cdr3_aa: CASSLDGGYQPQHF; cdr3_nt: TGCGCCAGCAGCTTGGATGGGGGGTATCAGCCCCAGCATTTT
cdr3_length: 15; j_call: TRBJ2-7; d_call: NA; clone_size: NA; v_call: TRBV4-1; cdr3_aa: CASSPFTDTIYEQYF; cdr3_nt: TGCGCCAGCAGCCCCTTTACAGACACCATCTACGAGCAGTACTTC
cdr3_length: 16; j_call: TRBJ1-2; d_call: NA; clone_size: NA; v_call: TRBV5-1; cdr3_aa: CASSSGPRGGDYGYTF; cdr3_nt: TGCGCCAGCAGTTCCGGCCCACGGGGAGGCGACTATGGCTACACCTTC
cdr3_length: 15; j_call: TRBJ2-2; d_call: TRBD2; clone_size: NA; v_call: TRBV18; cdr3_aa: CASSPPAGVSGELFF; cdr3_nt: TGTGCCAGCTCACCACCGGCGGGAGTGTCCGGGGAGCTGTTTTTT
cdr3_length: 12; j_call: TRBJ1-1; d_call: NA; clone_size: NA; v_call: TRBV5-1; cdr3_aa: CASSSGLGEAFF; cdr3_nt: TGCGCCAGCAGCTCTGGGTTAGGTGAAGCTTTCTTT
cdr3_length: 11; j_call: TRBJ2-7; d_call: NA; clone_size: few; v_call: TRBV20-1; cdr3_aa: CSARALHEQYF; cdr3_nt: TGCAGTGCTAGAGCCCTCCACGAGCAGTACTTC
cdr3_length: 13; j_call: TRBJ2-7; d_call: NA; clone_size: NA; v_call: TRBV4-3; cdr3_aa: CASSQNRVNEQYF; cdr3_nt: TGCGCCAGCAGCCAAAACCGGGTTAACGAGCAGTACTTC
cdr3_length: 15; j_call: TRBJ2-5; d_call: NA; clone_size: few; v_call: TRBV21-1; cdr3_aa: CASSILGRLQETQYF; cdr3_nt: TGTGCCAGCAGCATTCTGGGCAGACTTCAAGAGACCCAGTACTTC
cdr3_length: 18; j_call: TRBJ2-1; d_call: TRBD2; clone_size: NA; v_call: TRBV18; cdr3_aa: CASSPPSGSLFGYNEQFF; cdr3_nt: TGTGCCAGCTCACCACCTAGCGGGAGCCTATTTGGGTACAATGAGCAGTTCTTC